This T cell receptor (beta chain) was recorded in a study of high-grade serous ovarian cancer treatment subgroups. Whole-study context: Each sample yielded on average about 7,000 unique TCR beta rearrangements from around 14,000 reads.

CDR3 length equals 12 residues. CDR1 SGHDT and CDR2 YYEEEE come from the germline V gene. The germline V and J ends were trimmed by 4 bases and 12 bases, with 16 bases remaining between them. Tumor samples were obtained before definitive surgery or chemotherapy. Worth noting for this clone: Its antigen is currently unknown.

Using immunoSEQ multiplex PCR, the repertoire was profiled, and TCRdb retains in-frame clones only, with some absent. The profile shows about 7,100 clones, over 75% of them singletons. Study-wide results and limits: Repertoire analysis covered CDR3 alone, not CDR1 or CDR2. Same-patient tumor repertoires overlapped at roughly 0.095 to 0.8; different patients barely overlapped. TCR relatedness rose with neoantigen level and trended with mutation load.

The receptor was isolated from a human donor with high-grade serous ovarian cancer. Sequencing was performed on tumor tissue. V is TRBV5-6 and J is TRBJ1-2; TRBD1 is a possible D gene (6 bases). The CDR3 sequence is CASSRRQARHTF. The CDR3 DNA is TGTGCCAGCAGCAGACGACAGGCTCGCCACACCTTC.